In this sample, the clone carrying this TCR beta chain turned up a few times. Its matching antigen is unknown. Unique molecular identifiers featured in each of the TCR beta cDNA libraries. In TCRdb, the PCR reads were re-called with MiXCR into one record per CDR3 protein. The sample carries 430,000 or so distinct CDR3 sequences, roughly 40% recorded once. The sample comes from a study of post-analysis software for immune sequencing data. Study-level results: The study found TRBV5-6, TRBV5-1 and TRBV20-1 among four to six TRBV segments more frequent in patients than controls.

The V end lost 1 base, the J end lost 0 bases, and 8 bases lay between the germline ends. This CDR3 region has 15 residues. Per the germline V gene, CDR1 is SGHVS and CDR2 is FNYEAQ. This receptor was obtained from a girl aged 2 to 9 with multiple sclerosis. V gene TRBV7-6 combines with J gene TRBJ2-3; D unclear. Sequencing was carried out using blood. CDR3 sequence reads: CASSLEGASTDTQYF. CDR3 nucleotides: TGTGCCAGCAGCTTAGAAGGTGCTAGCACAGATACGCAGTATTTT.